This TCR beta chain was sequenced during a study of T cell responses to AZD1222 COVID-19 vaccine. Overall study context: Samples with a second dose at about 4 or about 12 weeks were pooled together.

The V end was cut by 3 bases, the J end by 3 bases, with 11 bases between. The CDR3 has 15 amino acids. Per germline, CDR1 LNHNV and CDR2 YYDKDF (reference sequence). Study-wide results and limits: Of spike-specific TCRs, nearly half reportedly target regions left unmutated in variants.

About this clone: The antigen remains undetermined.

Profiling relied on immunoSEQ multiplex PCR, and the TCRdb table lists in-frame clones only, not all of them. In the table there are about 100,000 clones, about 83% of which are singletons. V gene TRBV15 combines with J gene TRBJ2-2; D may be TRBD1 or TRBD2 (6 bases each). Sequenced here: peripheral blood, sampled on day 0 of AZD1222 vaccination. The clonotype comes from an adult in good health. The CDR3 here is CATSRGGGYTGELFF. Here the CDR3 DNA reads TGTGCCACCAGCAGGGGGGGCGGGTACACCGGGGAGCTGTTTTTT.